This T cell receptor beta chain came from a study of neurological immune-mediated disorders. V was clipped by 3 bases and J by 1 base; unmatched bases: 11. There are 17 residues in the CDR3. Germline V gene lookup returns CDR1 SGHRS and CDR2 YFSETQ. TCRdb independently ran MiXCR on the 5' RACE reads; one entry per CDR3 protein. The sample holds tens of thousands of distinct CDR3 sequences, around 3.6% seen once. This clonotype was picked up many times. Sequences were obtained from PBMCs. The sequence came from a woman between 50 and 59 years old with multiple sclerosis. J is TRBJ1-1 and V is TRBV5-1, with TRBD1 matching over 8 bases. The CDR3 coding sequence is TGCGCCAGCAGCTCCGGGACAGGTCTTATGAAGAACACTGAAGCTTTCTTT. Translation: CASSSGTGLMKNTEAFF. Full variable domain (rest looked up from reference TRBV5-1 and TRBJ1-1): KAGVTQTPRYLIKTRGQQVTLSCSPISGHRSVSWYQQTPGQGLQFLFEYFSETQRNKGNFPGRFSGRQFSNSRSEMNVSTLELGDSALYLCASSSGTGLMKNTEAFFGQGTRLTVV.